One and the same sample provided the 27 T cell receptor beta chains below, sequenced in a study of T cell repertoires in aging, cancer and after chemotherapy. TCR beta rearrangements were amplified from peripheral blood genomic DNA. Rearranged V-D-J TRB sequences were amplified with a mixed TRB-A/B primer pool. TCRdb passed the multiplex PCR reads through MiXCR, listing each CDR3 protein once. Here the sample spans approximately 11,000 distinct CDR3 sequences, 25% to 30% being singletons. Sequenced input: blood. The receptors shown here come from a human donor in good health.

This clonotype was observed a handful of times. The gene calls are TRBV6-5 and TRBJ1-5; 9 nucleotides match TRBD1. The CDR3 loop spans 18 amino acids. V was pared by 0 bases and J by 4 bases, with 10 bases of the junction left unmatched. CDR1 is MNHEY and CDR2 is SVGAGI in the germline V gene. The CDR3 DNA sequence: TGTGCCAGCAGTTACTCGATTCCGGGACAGGGTGGGAATCAGCCCCAGCATTTT. This translates into CASSYSIPGQGGNQPQHF.

This clonotype was seen a handful of times. CDR3 in DNA: TGTGCCAGCAGTTTAAAGGGACTAGACTACGAGCAGTACTTC. Translation: CASSLKGLDYEQYF. The chain recombines TRBV27 with TRBJ2-7, with 8 bases that match TRBD2. The V segment lost 2 bases and the J segment 3 bases; nucleotides outside the gene matches: 3. This CDR3 contains 14 residues. Germline values: CDR1 MNHEY, CDR2 SMNVEV (reference sequence).

The chain uses TRBV18 and TRBJ2-1; weak D call: TRBD1 (5 bases). The V end was cut by 3 bases, the J end by 9 bases, with 12 bases between. CDR1 is KGHSH, CDR2 LQKENI, per germline. The CDR3 is made up of 13 amino acids. This CDR3 reads CASSPLQGGEQFF. The CDR3 bases are TGTGCCAGCTCACCCCTCCAGGGTGGTGAGCAGTTCTTC.

The chain uses TRBV20-1 and TRBJ2-1, with D perhaps matching TRBD1 (5 bases). The CDR3 covers 11 residues. CDR1 and CDR2 (germline): DFQATT, SNEGSKA (reference sequence). Trimming left V 5 bases short and J 5 bases short, with 7 bases between. DNA for the CDR3: TGCAGTGCTTCGGACAACAATGAGCAGTTCTTC. This translates into CSASDNNEQFF.

Notes on this clonotype: The junction does not match germline at one end; this may be a read error. V is TRBV11-2 and J is TRBJ1-2; the D is unclear. Germline V gene lookup returns CDR1 SGHAT and CDR2 FQNNGV. CDR3 length: 15 amino acids. Written as DNA, the CDR3 is TGCGCCAGCAGCCAAGATTATCAGGCAAGCTATGGCTACACCTTC. The encoded protein is CASSQDYQASYGYTF.

The chain combines TRBV28 with TRBJ1-6; D is perhaps TRBD1 (6 bases). The CDR3 spans 12 residues. The V and J ends lost 10 bases and 10 bases respectively, with 14 bases between them. Germline CDR1 is MDHEN and CDR2 is SYDVKM. The DNA for the CDR3 is TGTGCCACCGAGGGGGGAGGGTCACCCCTCCACTTT. Translated: CATEGGGSPLHF.

This clonotype was detected only a few times. V gene TRBV7-2 combines with J gene TRBJ2-3, with D unresolved. CDR1 is SGHTA, CDR2 FQGNSA, per germline. This CDR3 spans 13 amino acids. Trimming removed 4 bases at V and 6 bases at J, with 11 bases between. The CDR3 DNA sequence: TGTGCCAGCAGCTCGAGCCTAGGCGATACGCAGTATTTT. Residues: CASSSSLGDTQYF.

This clonotype was picked up a small number of times. V and J are TRBV5-8 and TRBJ1-1, with TRBD1 identical over 7 bases. After removal of 4 bases from V and 4 bases from J, the junction contained 4 bases not matched to a gene. The CDR3 has 13 residues. The germline CDR1 and CDR2 sequences are SGHTS and YDEGEE. As DNA, the CDR3 is TGTGCCAGCAGCCTATGGACAGGCACTGAAGCTTTCTTT. Translating it yields CASSLWTGTEAFF. The full variable domain, in which reference TRBV5-8 and TRBJ1-1 provide the parts outside the CDR3, is EAGVTQSPTHLIKTRGQQATLRCSPISGHTSVYWYQQALGLGLQFLLWYDEGEERNRGNFPPRFSGRQFPNYSSELNVNALELEDSALYLCASSLWTGTEAFFGQGTRLTVV.

This clonotype was observed a handful of times. This CDR3 is CAWSVSFVGEKLFF. For the CDR3, the DNA is TGTGCCTGGAGTGTAAGCTTCGTGGGCGAAAAACTGTTTTTT. The chain carries TRBV30 and TRBJ1-4; no clear D. CDR3 length equals 14 residues. V was trimmed by 0 bases and J by 8 bases, leaving 13 bases between them. Germline V gives CDR1 GTSNPN, CDR2 SVGIG (reference sequence).

This clonotype was found a few times. CDR3 nucleotides: TGTGCCAGCAAAAGACAGGGGCACTACAATGAGCAGTTCTTC. Residues: CASKRQGHYNEQFF. V and J are TRBV28 and TRBJ2-1, with 8 nucleotides matching TRBD1. Per germline, CDR1 MDHEN and CDR2 SYDVKM. The CDR3 is made up of 14 amino acids. V dropped 7 bases and J dropped 3; count of bases not matched to a gene: 5.

Points on this clonotype: Being one base from a much bigger clone, this may be a read error. This likely comes from a read error, as the CDR3 has no conserved phenylalanine or tryptophan at its end. The limits of the CDR3 on the DNA are not certain, so only TCRdb's listed CDR3 is given. The rearrangement links TRBV29-1 to TRBJ1-5. From germline, CDR1 is SQVTM and CDR2 ANQGSEA. The CDR3 totals 10 residues, both ends included. The CDR3 here is CRVARLSDQL.

The chain couples TRBV12-3 or TRBV12-4 to TRBJ1-1, with a possible D match to TRBD1 (5 bases). The CDR3 runs to 15 residues. The V end was cut by 1 base, the J end by 4 bases, with 13 bases between. The CDR3 sequence: CASSLERRGRTEAFF. As DNA, the CDR3 is TGTGCCAGCAGTTTAGAGCGGAGGGGTCGCACTGAAGCTTTCTTT.

The V and J genes are TRBV7-9 and TRBJ1-2, with TRBD1 as a possible D gene (5 bases). V was clipped by 1 base and J by 7 bases, with 19 bases between them. Germline V gene data show CDR1 as SEHNR and CDR2 as FQNEAQ (reference sequence). The CDR3 spans 16 residues. In nucleotides, the CDR3 is TGTGCCAGCAGCTTAGAGGGCAGGGAGGGGCTGCGTGGCTACACCTTC. It specifies CASSLEGREGLRGYTF.

The chain is built from TRBV9 and TRBJ1-4, with D perhaps matching TRBD1 (5 bases). The CDR3 consists of 15 residues. V was cut by 0 bases and J by 5 bases, with 11 bases left in between. The germline V gene has CDR1 SGDLS and CDR2 YYNGEE. This CDR3 reads CASSVGGAKNEKLFF. DNA of the CDR3: TGTGCCAGCAGCGTAGGAGGGGCGAAAAATGAAAAACTGTTTTTT.

The chain recombines TRBV6-4 with TRBJ1-4; no reliable D call. Germline assignment: CDR1 MRHNA and CDR2 SNTAGT. The CDR3 runs to 13 residues. Trimming took 4 bases from V and 8 from J, leaving 11 bases between them. CDR3 in DNA: TGTGCCAGCAGTGGAGGGTACAGCGAAAAACTGTTTTTT. Translated: CASSGGYSEKLFF.

This clonotype was seen only a few times. The chain recombines TRBV7-9 with TRBJ2-7; no reliable D call. Germline V gene data show CDR1 as SEHNR and CDR2 as FQNEAQ (reference sequence). The CDR3 extends over 14 amino acids. V lost 1 base and J lost 1, with 8 bases in between. CDR3 region: CASSLGGGSYEQYF. CDR3 sequence (DNA): TGTGCCAGCAGCTTAGGTGGCGGATCCTACGAGCAGTACTTC.

J is TRBJ2-7 and V is TRBV6-5, with 9 bases matching TRBD1. Germline V gives CDR1 MNHEY, CDR2 SVGAGI. Trimming cost V 11 bases and J 3 bases; bases outside gene matches: 11. This CDR3 has 14 amino acids. This chain's CDR3 is CACTPGTGNYEQYF. CDR3 DNA: TGTGCCTGCACCCCCGGGACAGGGAACTACGAGCAGTACTTC.

The count of this clonotype is one. The rearrangement uses TRBV28 and TRBJ2-3, with a tentative D call TRBD1 (6 bases). Trimming removed 7 bases at V and 9 bases at J, with 14 bases between. This CDR3 is 12 amino acids long. Germline assignment: CDR1 MDHEN and CDR2 SYDVKM. The CDR3: CASIATGLTQYF. CDR3 DNA: TGTGCCAGCATCGCCACAGGGTTGACGCAGTATTTT.

This clonotype was found a few times. V and J are TRBV6-5 and TRBJ2-6; TRBD1 might be the D (6 bases). The ends were cut back, 6 bases at V and 4 bases at J, with 13 bases in the middle. CDR1 is MNHEY, CDR2 SVGAGI, per germline. The CDR3 consists of 15 residues. CDR3 sequence reads: CASRPQGSGANVLTF. CDR3 sequence (DNA): TGTGCCAGCAGACCTCAGGGGAGCGGGGCCAACGTCCTGACTTTC.

The chain is built from TRBV6-2 or TRBV6-3 and TRBJ2-3; D may be TRBD2 (6 bases). Per the germline V gene, CDR1 is MNHEY and CDR2 is SVGEGT. Trimming shortened V by 2 bases and J by 2 bases, and 17 bases separated the two germline ends. The CDR3 has 17 amino acids. In DNA form, the CDR3 reads TGTGCCAGCAGTTACCGGGACTCAATCCCTTACACAGATACGCAGTATTTT. As protein: CASSYRDSIPYTDTQYF.

This sequence joins TRBV12-3 or TRBV12-4 and TRBJ1-5, with 7 nucleotides matching TRBD1. CDR3 length equals 17 residues. Trimming removed 6 bases from V and 4 bases from J; junction bases left unmatched: 15. CDR3 loop: CASSPAIGTAYNQPQHF. CDR3 in DNA: TGTGCCAGCAGCCCGGCTATCGGGACAGCGTATAATCAGCCCCAGCATTTT.

The rearrangement uses TRBV30 and TRBJ2-3; 14 bases align to TRBD2. The CDR3 totals 16 residues. Germline V lookup: CDR1 GTSNPN, CDR2 SVGIG (reference sequence). V shed 2 bases and J 3 bases; nucleotides not matched to a gene: 4. The CDR3 nucleotides read TGTGCCTGGAGTCCCGGACTAGCGGGAGGAACAGATACGCAGTATTTT. It encodes CAWSPGLAGGTDTQYF.

The rearrangement links TRBV20-1 to TRBJ1-3; D remains ambiguous. Germline CDR1 is DFQATT and CDR2 is SNEGSKA (reference sequence). The CDR3 has 13 residues. Trimming shortened V by 3 bases and J by 5 bases, and 11 bases separated the two germline ends. CDR3 nucleotides: TGCAGTGCTAGTGAGGGCTCGAGAAACACCATATATTTT. It codes for CSASEGSRNTIYF.

By frequency in the sample, this clonotype is medium-sized. The chain is built from TRBV6-5 and TRBJ1-3; no firm D call. Germline values: CDR1 MNHEY, CDR2 SVGAGI. The length of the CDR3 is 14 residues. Between the trimmed V and J ends, which lost 11 bases and 0 bases, there was a span of 14 bases. The chain's CDR3 is CAGTDGVSGNTIYF. The CDR3 region has the DNA TGTGCCGGAACAGACGGAGTCTCTGGAAACACCATATATTTT.

This clonotype turned up a few times. This chain links TRBV7-6 with TRBJ1-1, with 11 positions matching TRBD1. Unmatched junction bases numbered 7, after V lost 6 bases and J lost 4 bases. CDR3 size: 15 residues. The germline V gene has CDR1 SGHVS and CDR2 FNYEAQ. The CDR3 DNA is TGTGCCAGCAGGGGACAGGGGGAAGGGTCCACTGAAGCTTTCTTT. Its protein is CASRGQGEGSTEAFF.

V usage is TRBV6-5 and J usage is TRBJ1-5; 7 bases map to TRBD1. The germline gives CDR1 MNHEY, CDR2 SVGAGI. With 6 bases clipped from V and 5 bases from J, the junction kept 7 bases outside the gene matches. The CDR3 runs to 14 residues. Here the CDR3 reads CASRGPGGHQPQHF. The CDR3 DNA follows: TGTGCCAGCAGGGGACCAGGGGGTCATCAGCCCCAGCATTTT.

The genes are TRBV29-1 and TRBJ2-3, with D tentatively TRBD1 or TRBD2 (5 bases each). Trimming took 4 bases from V and 2 from J, leaving 19 bases between them. The CDR3 is 16 residues long. Germline assignment: CDR1 SQVTM and CDR2 ANQGSEA. The CDR3 loop reads CSVGAGVGTSTDTQYF. Here the CDR3 DNA reads TGCAGCGTTGGCGCAGGTGTGGGGACGTCCACAGATACGCAGTATTTT.